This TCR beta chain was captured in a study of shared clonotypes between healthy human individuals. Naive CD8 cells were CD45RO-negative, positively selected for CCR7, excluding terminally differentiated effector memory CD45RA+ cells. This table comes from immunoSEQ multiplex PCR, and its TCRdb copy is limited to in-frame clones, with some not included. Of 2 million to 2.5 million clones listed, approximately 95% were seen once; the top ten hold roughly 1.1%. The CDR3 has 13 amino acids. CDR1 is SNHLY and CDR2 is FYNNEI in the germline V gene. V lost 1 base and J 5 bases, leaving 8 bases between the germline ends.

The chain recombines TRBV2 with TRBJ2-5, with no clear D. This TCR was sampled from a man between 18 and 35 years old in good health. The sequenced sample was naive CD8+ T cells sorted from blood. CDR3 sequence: CASSEERPETQYF. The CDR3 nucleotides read TGTGCCAGCAGTGAAGAGAGGCCGGAGACCCAGTACTTC. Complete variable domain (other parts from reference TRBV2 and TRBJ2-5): EPEVTQTPSHQVTQMGQEVILRCVPISNHLYFYWYRQILGQKVEFLVSFYNNEISEKSEIFDDQFSVERPDGSNFTLKIRSTKLEDSAMYFCASSEERPETQYFGPGTRLLVL.